This T cell receptor beta chain stems from a study of T-cell memory formation after mild COVID-19. The CDR3 is 18 amino acids. The V segment lost 1 base and the J segment 3 bases; nucleotides outside the gene matches: 8. In germline, CDR1 is LGHNA, CDR2 YSLEER. TCRdb analysed the 5' RACE reads with MiXCR anew, one entry per CDR3 protein. The sample has under 300,000 distinct CDR3 sequences, about a sixth seen once. The source material was PBMCs or a T cell subset sorted from them (not recorded which). The V gene is TRBV4-3, the J gene TRBJ2-2; 10 positions match TRBD2. This TCR was sampled from a man aged 18 to 30 who had mild COVID-19 (a few samples of this study predate the infection). Cell type and time point are not known. The CDR3 DNA is TGCGCCAGCAGCCAAGCCAGCGGGGGGGCCCGGGACACCGGGGAGCTGTTTTTT. Amino acid sequence: CASSQASGGARDTGELFF.